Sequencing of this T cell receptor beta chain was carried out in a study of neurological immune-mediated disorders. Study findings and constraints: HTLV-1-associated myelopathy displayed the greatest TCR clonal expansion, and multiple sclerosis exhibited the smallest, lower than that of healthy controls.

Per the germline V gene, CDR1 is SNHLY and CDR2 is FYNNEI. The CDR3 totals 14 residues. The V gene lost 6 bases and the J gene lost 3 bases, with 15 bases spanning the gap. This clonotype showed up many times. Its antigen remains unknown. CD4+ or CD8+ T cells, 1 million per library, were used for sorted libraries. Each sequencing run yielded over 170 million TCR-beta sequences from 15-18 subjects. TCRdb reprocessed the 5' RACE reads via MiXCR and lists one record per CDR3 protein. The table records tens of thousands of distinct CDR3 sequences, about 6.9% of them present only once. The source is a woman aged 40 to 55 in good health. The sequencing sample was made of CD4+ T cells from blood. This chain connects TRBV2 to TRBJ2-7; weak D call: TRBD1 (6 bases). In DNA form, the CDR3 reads TGTGCCAGCAGGGTCAGGGGACAAAACTACGAGCAGTACTTC. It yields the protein CASRVRGQNYEQYF.